Reported below is one T cell receptor (beta chain). This sample is part of a study of blood T cell repertoires in COVID-19. Overall study: The cDNA or gDNA used as material had been derived from T cells, B-cell-depleted T cells, or PBMCs.

Methods used by the authors: Amplified reference gene primers provided the basis for estimating nucleated cell counts. Generated by immunoSEQ multiplex PCR, the TCRdb table keeps only in-frame clones and is missing some. V and J calls and clone size come straight from that table; D and trimming were deduced from the DNA. The sample shows nearly 200,000 clones, about 88% of them seen only once. This CDR3 region has 15 residues. Germline loops: CDR1 SGDLS, CDR2 YYNGEE. The V and J ends lost 4 bases and 2 bases respectively, with 15 bases between them. The sequenced sample was peripheral blood. The genes are TRBV9 and TRBJ1-1; weak D call: TRBD1 (6 bases). The TCR originated in a woman between 35 and 50 years old who had recovered from COVID-19. For the CDR3, the DNA is TGTGCCAGCAGCCTATGGCAGGACAGTAACACTGAAGCTTTCTTT. It is translated as CASSLWQDSNTEAFF.